The 19 T cell receptor beta chains below all came from one sample that was sequenced in a study of OX40 agonist ivuxolimab in advanced cancers. This table comes from immunoSEQ multiplex PCR, and its TCRdb copy is limited to in-frame clones, with some not included. The sample holds roughly 150,000 clones; 94% are singletons and the top ten take around 0.33%. The sequencing here drew on CD4+ or CD8+ T cells sorted from blood, taken in a trial of the OX40 agonist ivuxolimab. The receptors derive from an adult with an advanced solid tumor such as melanoma, head and neck, liver or kidney cancer.

The chain employs TRBV12-5 and TRBJ2-1; 10 nucleotides align to TRBD1. Germline CDR1 reads LGHNT; CDR2 reads FRNRAP. This CDR3 spans 16 amino acids. Trimming took 3 bases from V and 5 from J; bases not matched to a gene: 7. CDR3 sequence reads: CASGLSRDRGHNEQFF. The CDR3 nucleotides are TGTGCTAGTGGTTTAAGTCGGGACAGGGGTCACAATGAGCAGTTCTTC. The full variable domain, rest sourced from reference TRBV12-5 and TRBJ2-1, is DARVTQTPRHKVTEMGQEVTMRCQPILGHNTVFWYRQTMMQGLELLAYFRNRAPLDDSGMPKDRFSAEMPDATLATLKIQPSEPRDSAVYFCASGLSRDRGHNEQFFGPGTRLTVL.

The chain has TRBV7-7 and TRBJ2-5; 12 nucleotides agree with TRBD2. This CDR3 is 18 amino acids long. V was pared by 1 base and J by 0 bases, with 6 bases of the junction left unmatched. The V gene's germline CDR1 is SSHAT and CDR2 FNYEAQ (reference sequence). As DNA, the CDR3 is TGTGCCAGCAGCTTAGGAGGTCTAGCGGGGGGGTACCAAGAGACCCAGTACTTC. It is translated as CASSLGGLAGGYQETQYF.

This clone appeared once. V and J are TRBV7-6 and TRBJ2-5; 8 positions match TRBD2. The CDR3 consists of 16 residues. Trimming cost V 3 bases and J 5 bases; bases outside gene matches: 11. Germline CDR1 and CDR2: SGHVS and FNYEAQ. The CDR3 reads CASSFPGAGGRETQYF. For the CDR3, the DNA is TGTGCCAGCAGCTTCCCTGGCGCGGGAGGTAGGGAGACCCAGTACTTC.

This clone was detected only a few times. As DNA, the CDR3 is TGTGCCAGCAGCACGGGACAGTACTACGAGCAGTACTTC. Amino acid sequence: CASSTGQYYEQYF. V is TRBV6-1 and J is TRBJ2-7; 7 nucleotides match TRBD1. The CDR3 runs 13 residues. The germline V gene has CDR1 MNHNS and CDR2 SASEGT. Trimming at V came to 6 bases and at J to 3 bases, leaving 5 bases not matched to a gene.

As concerns this clone: The sample has other DNA sequences that encode this CDR3 too. The gene calls are TRBV5-1 and TRBJ1-4, with D possibly matching TRBD1 (5 bases). The CDR3 extends over 14 amino acids. V was trimmed by 4 bases and J by 4 bases, leaving 11 bases between them. From germline, CDR1 is SGHRS and CDR2 YFSETQ. The CDR3 coding sequence is TGCGCCAGCAGCGGGCAGGGAGGTAATGAAAAACTGTTTTTT. Translated: CASSGQGGNEKLFF.

This rearrangement joins TRBV19 to TRBJ2-4; 7 bases match TRBD1. The germline gives CDR1 LNHDA, CDR2 SQIVND (reference sequence). V lost 9 bases, J lost 3 bases, and 11 bases stayed unmatched. The CDR3 length is 15 residues. CDR3 amino acids: CASEHRGLVKNIQYF. The CDR3 nucleotides read TGTGCCAGCGAACACAGGGGTCTTGTCAAAAACATTCAGTACTTC.

This clone was observed a handful of times. The rearrangement joins TRBV11-2 to TRBJ1-2, with 10 bases that match TRBD1. V trimming: 4 bases; J trimming: 8 bases; junction bases outside the gene matches: 16. In germline, CDR1 is SGHAT, CDR2 FQNNGV. The CDR3 loop spans 17 amino acids. DNA of the CDR3: TGTGCCAGCAGCTCCACGCGGGACAGGGGAAAGGAAGGGGGCTACACCTTC. Amino acid sequence: CASSSTRDRGKEGGYTF.

The V call is TRBV5-1, the J call TRBJ1-1; D is ambiguous. V was cut by 0 bases and J by 5 bases, with 11 bases left in between. The CDR3 has 14 residues. CDR1 is SGHRS, CDR2 YFSETQ, per germline. The CDR3 reads CASSLAIGETEAFF. In DNA, the CDR3 is TGCGCCAGCAGCTTGGCCATCGGGGAGACTGAAGCTTTCTTT. Looking up the rest from reference TRBV5-1 and TRBJ1-1 gives the full variable domain: KAGVTQTPRYLIKTRGQQVTLSCSPISGHRSVSWYQQTPGQGLQFLFEYFSETQRNKGNFPGRFSGRQFSNSRSEMNVSTLELGDSALYLCASSLAIGETEAFFGQGTRLTVV.

The V call is TRBV6-1, the J call TRBJ2-4, with 8 bases fitting TRBD2. Germline V CDR1 and CDR2: MNHNS, SASEGT. This CDR3 spans 15 amino acids. V was pared by 6 bases and J by 6 bases, with 10 bases of the junction left unmatched. The CDR3 loop is CASSPRGGARNIQYF. The CDR3 DNA sequence: TGTGCCAGCAGCCCCCGGGGGGGGGCGAGAAACATTCAGTACTTC.

J is TRBJ2-1 and V is TRBV5-1; 10 nucleotides agree with TRBD2. V lost 0 bases and J lost 4; bases outside the gene matches: 7. The CDR3 length is 17 residues. CDR1 SGHRS and CDR2 YFSETQ come from the germline V gene. CDR3 DNA: TGCGCCAGCAGCTTGGTCCCCCTAGCGGGGGTTTACAATGAGCAGTTCTTC. It is translated as CASSLVPLAGVYNEQFF.

This chain uses TRBV5-5 with TRBJ2-7; D is unresolved. From germline, CDR1 is SGHKS and CDR2 YYEKEE (reference sequence). CDR3 length: 13 amino acids. Trimming took 0 bases from V and 4 from J, leaving 8 bases between them. Here the CDR3 DNA reads TGTGCCAGCAGCTTGGAGGGTTGGTACGAGCAGTACTTC. Encoded protein: CASSLEGWYEQYF.

The chain is built from TRBV5-1 and TRBJ2-7; 10 bases map to TRBD1. The CDR3 runs to 14 residues. V lost 4 bases, J lost 6 bases, and 7 bases stayed unmatched. Germline CDR1 reads SGHRS; CDR2 reads YFSETQ. In nucleotides, the CDR3 is TGCGCCAGCAGCGCCGGGACAGGGGTTGTCGAGCAGTACTTC. This codes for CASSAGTGVVEQYF. The entire variable domain, with the rest obtained from reference TRBV5-1 and TRBJ2-7, is as follows: KAGVTQTPRYLIKTRGQQVTLSCSPISGHRSVSWYQQTPGQGLQFLFEYFSETQRNKGNFPGRFSGRQFSNSRSEMNVSTLELGDSALYLCASSAGTGVVEQYFGPGTRLTVT.

V usage is TRBV25-1 and J usage is TRBJ1-5, with a weak D call TRBD1 (5 bases). The CDR3 has 15 residues. V lost 1 base, J lost 9 bases, and 16 bases lay in between. Germline V gene lookup returns CDR1 MGHDK and CDR2 SYGVNS. The CDR3 sequence: CASSESLYGDGPQHF. DNA for the CDR3: TGTGCCAGCAGTGAATCGCTTTACGGGGACGGGCCCCAGCATTTT.

The rearrangement joins TRBV9 to TRBJ1-4; D is possibly TRBD1 (5 bases). CDR1 and CDR2 from the germline V gene are SGDLS and YYNGEE. The CDR3 extends over 17 amino acids. Trimming pared 0 bases from V and 7 bases from J, leaving 19 bases between. CDR3 DNA: TGTGCCAGCAGCGTAGCCCCGGGACCCTTGACCGGTGAAAAACTGTTTTTT. Protein product: CASSVAPGPLTGEKLFF.

The chain couples TRBV5-1 to TRBJ1-1; D is unresolved. This CDR3 comprises 13 residues. Deletions cut 1 base from V and 7 bases from J, with 11 bases between. CDR1 and CDR2 (germline): SGHRS, YFSETQ. This CDR3 is CASSLRSGFEAFF. CDR3 coding DNA: TGCGCCAGCAGCTTGAGATCTGGGTTTGAAGCTTTCTTT.

As regards this clone: Other DNA sequences in the sample encode the same CDR3. J is TRBJ1-1 and V is TRBV5-1; tentatively, D is TRBD1 (5 bases). The V end was cut by 4 bases, the J end by 2 bases, with 12 bases between. This CDR3 is 14 amino acids long. Germline CDR1 is SGHRS and CDR2 is YFSETQ. This CDR3 reads CASSLGHLNTEAFF. CDR3 sequence (DNA): TGCGCCAGCAGCCTAGGACACCTTAACACTGAAGCTTTCTTT.

V and J are TRBV5-1 and TRBJ2-1; D is possibly TRBD2 (6 bases). The CDR3 is 12 amino acids. CDR1 is SGHRS, CDR2 YFSETQ, per germline. Deletions cut 7 bases from V and 5 bases from J, with 10 bases between. Here the CDR3 reads CASGDSNNEQFF. Here the CDR3 DNA reads TGCGCCAGCGGGGACTCGAACAATGAGCAGTTCTTC.

This clone was observed a handful of times. The gene calls are TRBV7-3 and TRBJ1-2; D might be TRBD1 (6 bases). Trimming left V 5 bases short and J 2 bases short, with 12 bases between. Germline V gene sequence: CDR1 SGHTA, CDR2 FQGTGA. The CDR3 length is 14 residues. The CDR3 loop reads CASSLGGDNYGYTF. The CDR3 bases are TGTGCCAGCAGCCTAGGGGGGGACAACTATGGCTACACCTTC.

The CDR3: CASGWEGGNEQFF. The CDR3 nucleotides read TGTGCTAGTGGCTGGGAGGGAGGCAATGAGCAGTTCTTC. This sequence joins TRBV12-5 and TRBJ2-1; 7 bases fit TRBD2. CDR1 and CDR2 from the germline V gene are LGHNT and FRNRAP. This CDR3 has 13 amino acids. Trimming removed 6 bases from V and 6 bases from J; junction bases left unmatched: 5.